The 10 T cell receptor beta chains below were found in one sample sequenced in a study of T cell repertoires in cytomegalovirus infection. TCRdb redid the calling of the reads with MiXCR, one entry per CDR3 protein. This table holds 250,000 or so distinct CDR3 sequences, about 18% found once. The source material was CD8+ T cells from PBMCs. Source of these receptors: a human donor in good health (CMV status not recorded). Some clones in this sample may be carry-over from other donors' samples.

CDR3 sequence: CASSESRRGRHEQFF. CDR3 DNA: TGTGCCAGCAGCGAATCAAGGCGGGGGCGCCATGAGCAGTTCTTC. The chain combines TRBV3-1 with TRBJ2-1; D possibly corresponds to TRBD2 (7 bases). The CDR3 sequence is 15 residues long. V was shortened by 5 bases and J by 8 bases, with 19 bases between the two germline ends. The V gene's germline CDR1 is LGHDT and CDR2 YNNKEL (reference sequence).

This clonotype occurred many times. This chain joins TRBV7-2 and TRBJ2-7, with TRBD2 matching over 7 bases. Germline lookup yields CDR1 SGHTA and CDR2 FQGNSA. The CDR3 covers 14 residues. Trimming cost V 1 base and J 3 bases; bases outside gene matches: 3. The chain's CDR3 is CASSLERGRYEQYF. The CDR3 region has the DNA TGTGCCAGCAGCTTAGAGCGGGGCCGCTACGAGCAGTACTTC.

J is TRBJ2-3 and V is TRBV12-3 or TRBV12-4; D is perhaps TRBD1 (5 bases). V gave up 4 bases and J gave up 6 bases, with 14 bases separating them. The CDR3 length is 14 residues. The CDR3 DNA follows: TGTGCCAGCAGTTCGCAGGGTTCAGGGGATACGCAGTATTTT. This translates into CASSSQGSGDTQYF.

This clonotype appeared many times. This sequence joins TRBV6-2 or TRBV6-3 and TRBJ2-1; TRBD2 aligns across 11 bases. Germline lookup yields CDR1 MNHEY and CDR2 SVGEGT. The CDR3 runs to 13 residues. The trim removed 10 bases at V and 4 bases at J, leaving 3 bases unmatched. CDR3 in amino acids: CATLAGGYNEQFF. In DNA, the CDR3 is TGTGCCACCCTAGCGGGGGGTTACAATGAGCAGTTCTTC.

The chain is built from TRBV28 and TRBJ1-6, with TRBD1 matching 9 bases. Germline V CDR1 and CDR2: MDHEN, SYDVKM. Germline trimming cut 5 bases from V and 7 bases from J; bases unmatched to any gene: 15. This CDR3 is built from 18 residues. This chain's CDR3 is CASSNTDRGFLGNSPLHF. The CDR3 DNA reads TGTGCCAGCAGTAACACTGACAGGGGGTTCCTCGGGAATTCACCCCTCCACTTT.

The CDR3 loop reads CASSQDRGDQPQHF. The DNA for the CDR3 is TGCGCCAGCAGCCAAGATCGTGGGGATCAGCCCCAGCATTTT. V and J are TRBV4-1 and TRBJ1-5; D ambiguous. CDR1 MGHRA and CDR2 YSYEKL come from the germline V gene. Trimming shortened V by 0 bases and J by 5 bases, and 8 bases separated the two germline ends. CDR3 size: 14 residues.

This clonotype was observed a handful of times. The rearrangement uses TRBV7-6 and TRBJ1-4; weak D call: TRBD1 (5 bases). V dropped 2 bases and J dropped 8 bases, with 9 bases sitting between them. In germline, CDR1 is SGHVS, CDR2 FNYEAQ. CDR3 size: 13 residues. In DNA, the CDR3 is TGTGCCAGCAGCTTAAGCTGGGACGAAAAACTGTTTTTT. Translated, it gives CASSLSWDEKLFF.

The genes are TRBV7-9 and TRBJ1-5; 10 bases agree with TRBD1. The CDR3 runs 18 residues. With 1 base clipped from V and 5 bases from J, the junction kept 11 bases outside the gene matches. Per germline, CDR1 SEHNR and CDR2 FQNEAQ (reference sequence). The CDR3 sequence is CASSLGPKTGGRDQPQHF. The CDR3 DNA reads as TGTGCCAGCAGCTTAGGTCCCAAGACAGGGGGCAGGGATCAGCCCCAGCATTTT.

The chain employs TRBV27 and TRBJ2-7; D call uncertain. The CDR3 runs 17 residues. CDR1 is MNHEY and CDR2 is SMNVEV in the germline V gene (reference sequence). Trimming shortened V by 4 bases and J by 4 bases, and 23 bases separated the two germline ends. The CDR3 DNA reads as TGTGCCAGCAGTTCCTCCGAGGCCCGGGCCGACCTTTACGAGCAGTACTTC. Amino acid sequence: CASSSSEARADLYEQYF.

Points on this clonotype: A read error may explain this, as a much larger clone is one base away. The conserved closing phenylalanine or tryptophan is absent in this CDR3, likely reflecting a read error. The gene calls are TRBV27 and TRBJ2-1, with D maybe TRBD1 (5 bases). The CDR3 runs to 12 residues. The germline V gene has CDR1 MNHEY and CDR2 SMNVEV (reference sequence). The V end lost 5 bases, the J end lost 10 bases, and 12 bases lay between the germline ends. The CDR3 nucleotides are TGTGCCAGCAGTCCGCAGGGTGGGGAGCAGTTCCTC. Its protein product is CASSPQGGEQFL.